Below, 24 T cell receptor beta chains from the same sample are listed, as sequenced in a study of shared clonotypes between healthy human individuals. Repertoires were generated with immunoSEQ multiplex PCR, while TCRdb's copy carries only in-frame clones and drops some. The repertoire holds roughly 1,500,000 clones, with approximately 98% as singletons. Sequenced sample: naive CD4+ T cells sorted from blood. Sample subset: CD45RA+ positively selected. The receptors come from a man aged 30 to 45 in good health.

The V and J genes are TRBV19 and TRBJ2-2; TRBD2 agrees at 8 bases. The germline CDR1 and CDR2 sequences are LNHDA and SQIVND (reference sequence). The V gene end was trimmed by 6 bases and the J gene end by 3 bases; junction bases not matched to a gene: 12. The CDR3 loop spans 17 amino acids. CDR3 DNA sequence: TGTGCCAGTAGGGGAATCAGAGAACTAGCGGACACCGGGGAGCTGTTTTTT. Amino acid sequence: CASRGIRELADTGELFF.

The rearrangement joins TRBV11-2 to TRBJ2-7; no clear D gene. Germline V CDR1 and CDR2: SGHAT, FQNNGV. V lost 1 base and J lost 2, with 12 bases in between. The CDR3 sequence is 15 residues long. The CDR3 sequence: CASSLAPMTAYEQYF. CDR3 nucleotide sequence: TGTGCCAGCAGCTTAGCACCTATGACCGCCTACGAGCAGTACTTC. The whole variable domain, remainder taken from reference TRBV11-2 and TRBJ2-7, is EAGVAQSPRYKIIEKRQSVAFWCNPISGHATLYWYQQILGQGPKLLIQFQNNGVVDDSQLPKDRFSAERLKGVDSTLKIQPAKLEDSAVYLCASSLAPMTAYEQYFGPGTRLTVT.

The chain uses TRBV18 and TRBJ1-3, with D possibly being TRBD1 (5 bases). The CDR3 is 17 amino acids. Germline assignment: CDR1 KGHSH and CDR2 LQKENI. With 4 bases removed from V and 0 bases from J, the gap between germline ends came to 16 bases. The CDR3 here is CASSRVGTQSSGNTIYF. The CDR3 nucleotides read TGTGCCAGCTCACGGGTTGGGACCCAAAGCTCTGGAAACACCATATATTTT. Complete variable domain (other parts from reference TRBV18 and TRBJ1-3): NAGVMQNPRHLVRRRGQEARLRCSPMKGHSHVYWYRQLPEEGLKFMVYLQKENIIDESGMPKERFSAEFPKEGPSILRIQQVVRGDSAAYFCASSRVGTQSSGNTIYFGEGSWLTVV.

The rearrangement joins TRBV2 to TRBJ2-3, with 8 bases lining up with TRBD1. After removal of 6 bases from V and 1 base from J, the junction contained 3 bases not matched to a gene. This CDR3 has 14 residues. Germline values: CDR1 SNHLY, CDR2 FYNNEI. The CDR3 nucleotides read TGTGCCAGCAGACAGGGGGTGGGCACAGATACGCAGTATTTT. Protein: CASRQGVGTDTQYF.

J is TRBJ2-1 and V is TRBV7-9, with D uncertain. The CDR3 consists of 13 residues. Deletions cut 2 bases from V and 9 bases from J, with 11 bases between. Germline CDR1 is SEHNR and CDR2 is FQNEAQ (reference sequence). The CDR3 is CASSLYRAVEQFF. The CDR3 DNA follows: TGTGCCAGCAGCTTATATAGGGCAGTTGAGCAGTTCTTC.

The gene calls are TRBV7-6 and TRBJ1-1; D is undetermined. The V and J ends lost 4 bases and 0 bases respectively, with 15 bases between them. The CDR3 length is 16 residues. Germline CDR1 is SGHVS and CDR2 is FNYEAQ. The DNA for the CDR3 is TGTGCCAGCAGCTCCCCTTCTGGCTTGCTGAACACTGAAGCTTTCTTT. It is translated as CASSSPSGLLNTEAFF.

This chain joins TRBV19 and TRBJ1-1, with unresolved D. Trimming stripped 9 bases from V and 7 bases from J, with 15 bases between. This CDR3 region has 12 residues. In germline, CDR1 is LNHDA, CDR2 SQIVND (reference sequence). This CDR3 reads CARIRPTNEAFF. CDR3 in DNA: TGTGCCAGAATTCGACCGACCAATGAAGCTTTCTTT. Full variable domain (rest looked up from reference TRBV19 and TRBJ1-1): DGGITQSPKYLFRKEGQNVTLSCEQNLNHDAMYWYRQDPGQGLRLIYYSQIVNDFQKGDIAEGYSVSREKKESFPLTVTSAQKNPTAFYLCARIRPTNEAFFGQGTRLTVV.

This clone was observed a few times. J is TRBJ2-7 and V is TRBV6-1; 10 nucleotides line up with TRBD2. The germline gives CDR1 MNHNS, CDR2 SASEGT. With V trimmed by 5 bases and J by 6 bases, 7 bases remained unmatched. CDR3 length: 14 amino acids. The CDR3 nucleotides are TGTGCCAGCAGTATAGCGGGGGGTTCGGGCGAGCAGTACTTC. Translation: CASSIAGGSGEQYF.

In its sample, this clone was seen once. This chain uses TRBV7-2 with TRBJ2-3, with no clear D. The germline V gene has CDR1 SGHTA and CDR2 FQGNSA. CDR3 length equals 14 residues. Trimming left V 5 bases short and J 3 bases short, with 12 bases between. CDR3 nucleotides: TGTGCCAGCAGCCCCCGTCCAGCTACAGATACGCAGTATTTT. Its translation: CASSPRPATDTQYF. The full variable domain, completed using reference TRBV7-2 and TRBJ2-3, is GAGVSQSPSNKVTEKGKDVELRCDPISGHTALYWYRQSLGQGLEFLIYFQGNSAPDKSGLPSDRFSAERTGGSVSTLTIQRTQQEDSAVYLCASSPRPATDTQYFGPGTRLTVL.

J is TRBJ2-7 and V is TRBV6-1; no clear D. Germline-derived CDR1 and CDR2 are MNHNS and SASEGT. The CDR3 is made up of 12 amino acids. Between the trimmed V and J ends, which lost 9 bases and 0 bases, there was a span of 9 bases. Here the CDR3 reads CASQFSSYEQYF. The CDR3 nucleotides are TGTGCCAGTCAGTTTAGCTCCTACGAGCAGTACTTC.

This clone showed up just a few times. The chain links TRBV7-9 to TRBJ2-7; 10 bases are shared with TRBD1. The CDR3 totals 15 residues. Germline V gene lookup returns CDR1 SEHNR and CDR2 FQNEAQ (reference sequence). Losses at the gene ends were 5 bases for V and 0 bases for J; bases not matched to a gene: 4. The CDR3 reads CASSPGTGVSYEQYF. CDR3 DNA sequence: TGTGCCAGCAGCCCCGGGACAGGGGTCTCCTACGAGCAGTACTTC.

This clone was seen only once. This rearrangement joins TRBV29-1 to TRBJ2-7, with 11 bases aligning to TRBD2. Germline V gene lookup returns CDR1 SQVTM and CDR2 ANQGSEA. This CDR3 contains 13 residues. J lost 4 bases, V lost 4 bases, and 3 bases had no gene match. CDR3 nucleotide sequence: TGCAGCGTTGGTAGCGGGAGGGGATACGAGCAGTACTTC. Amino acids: CSVGSGRGYEQYF.

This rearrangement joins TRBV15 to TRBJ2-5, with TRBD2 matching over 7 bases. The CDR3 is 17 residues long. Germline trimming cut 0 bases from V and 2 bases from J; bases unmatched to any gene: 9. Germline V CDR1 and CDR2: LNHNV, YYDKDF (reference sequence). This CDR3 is CATSRDPSGAPQETQYF. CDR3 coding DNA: TGTGCCACCAGCAGAGATCCAAGCGGGGCCCCTCAAGAGACCCAGTACTTC.

CDR3 in amino acids: CAISEQGSGYEQYF. Written as DNA, the CDR3 is TGTGCCATCAGTGAGCAGGGTAGCGGATACGAGCAGTACTTC. The rearrangement uses TRBV10-3 and TRBJ2-7, with D maybe TRBD2 (6 bases). Germline V gene lookup returns CDR1 ENHRY and CDR2 SYGVKD. The CDR3 consists of 14 residues. V lost 2 bases and J lost 4, with 12 bases in between.

The CDR3 loop reads CASSFRAHSFEGTEAFF. The CDR3 bases are TGCGCCAGCAGCTTCCGGGCCCACTCGTTCGAGGGTACTGAAGCTTTCTTT. The rearrangement uses TRBV5-1 and TRBJ1-1; D is uncertain. The germline V gene encodes CDR1 SGHRS and CDR2 YFSETQ. CDR3 size: 17 residues. Trimming took 2 bases from V and 5 from J, leaving 22 bases between them.

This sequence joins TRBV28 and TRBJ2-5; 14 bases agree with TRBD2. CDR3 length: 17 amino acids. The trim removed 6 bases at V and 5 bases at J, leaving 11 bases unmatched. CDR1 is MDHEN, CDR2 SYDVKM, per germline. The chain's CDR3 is CASSHLTGTSGSETQYF. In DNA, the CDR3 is TGTGCCAGCAGCCACCTCACTGGGACTAGCGGGAGTGAGACCCAGTACTTC.

The CDR3 coding sequence is TGTGCCTGGAGTGTAATTGGCGGGAGCTCCTACAATGAGCAGTTCTTC. Amino acids: CAWSVIGGSSYNEQFF. The V and J genes are TRBV30 and TRBJ2-1; 7 bases are shared with TRBD2. The V and J ends lost 0 bases and 0 bases, in that order; junction bases with no gene match: 5. This CDR3 region has 16 residues. CDR1 is GTSNPN and CDR2 is SVGIG in the germline V gene (reference sequence).

This CDR3 is CASSSRGGAAEKLFF. The CDR3 nucleotides read TGTGCCAGCAGCTCCCGTGGGGGGGCAGCCGAAAAACTGTTTTTT. The chain carries TRBV9 and TRBJ1-4, with D possibly matching TRBD1 (6 bases). This CDR3 region has 15 residues. Germline lookup yields CDR1 SGDLS and CDR2 YYNGEE. Trimming cost V 4 bases and J 8 bases, with 18 bases left between them.

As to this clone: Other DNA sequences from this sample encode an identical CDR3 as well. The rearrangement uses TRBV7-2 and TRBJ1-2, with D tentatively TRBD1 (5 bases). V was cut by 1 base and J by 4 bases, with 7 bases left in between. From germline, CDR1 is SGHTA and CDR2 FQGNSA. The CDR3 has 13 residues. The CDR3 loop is CASSLGGLYGYTF. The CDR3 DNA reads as TGTGCCAGCAGCTTAGGGGGCCTCTATGGCTACACCTTC.

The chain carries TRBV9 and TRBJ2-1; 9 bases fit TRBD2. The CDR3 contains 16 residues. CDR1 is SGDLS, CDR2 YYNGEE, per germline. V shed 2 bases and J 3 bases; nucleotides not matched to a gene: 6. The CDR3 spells CASSVLGTSSYNEQFF. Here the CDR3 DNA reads TGTGCCAGCAGCGTCCTTGGGACTAGCAGCTACAATGAGCAGTTCTTC.

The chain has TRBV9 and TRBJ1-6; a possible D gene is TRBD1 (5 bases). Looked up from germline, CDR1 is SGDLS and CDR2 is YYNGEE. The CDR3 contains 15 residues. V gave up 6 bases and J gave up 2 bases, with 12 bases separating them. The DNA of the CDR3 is TGTGCCAGCAAGAGGGGAGAAGCCTATAATTCACCCCTCCACTTT. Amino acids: CASKRGEAYNSPLHF.

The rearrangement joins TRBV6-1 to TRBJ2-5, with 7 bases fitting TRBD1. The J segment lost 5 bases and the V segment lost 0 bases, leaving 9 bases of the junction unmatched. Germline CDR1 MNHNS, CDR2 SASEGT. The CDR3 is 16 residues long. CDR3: CASSEADRPPGETQYF. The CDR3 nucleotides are TGTGCCAGCAGTGAAGCGGACAGGCCTCCGGGGGAGACCCAGTACTTC.

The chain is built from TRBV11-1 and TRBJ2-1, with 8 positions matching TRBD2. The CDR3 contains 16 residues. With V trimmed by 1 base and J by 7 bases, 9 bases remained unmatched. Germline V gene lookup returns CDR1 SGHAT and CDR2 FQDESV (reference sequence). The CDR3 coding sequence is TGTGCCAGCAGCTTAGAATTGGCGGGAGGAAGGAATGAGCAGTTCTTC. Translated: CASSLELAGGRNEQFF.

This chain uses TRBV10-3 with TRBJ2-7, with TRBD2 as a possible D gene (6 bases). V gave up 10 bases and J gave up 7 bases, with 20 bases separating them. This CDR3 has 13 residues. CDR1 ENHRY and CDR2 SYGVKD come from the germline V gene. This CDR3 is CATMGVLAREQYF. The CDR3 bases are TGTGCCACCATGGGGGTGCTAGCGCGGGAGCAGTACTTC.